This T cell receptor beta chain came from a study of blood T cells in healthy people across ages. Next came a second PCR, run for roughly 6 to 11 cycles, which used a sample-barcoded 5' primer along with a J-beta primer mix. TCRdb passed the 5' RACE reads through MiXCR, listing each CDR3 protein once. This sample has some 930,000 distinct CDR3 sequences, with roughly 29% found just once. The V gene end was trimmed by 3 bases and the J gene end by 3 bases; junction bases not matched to a gene: 5. Germline values: CDR1 LGHNA, CDR2 YNFKEQ. The CDR3 extends over 15 amino acids. The sample was also linked to a second study, of T cells of mothers and their children. As that study records: The entire RNA extract went into cDNA synthesis at approximately 1.5 ug per 15 ul. Second-PCR primer M1S introduced sample barcodes and 2-4 random nucleotides. Maternal samples each gave over 8.5 million TCR beta CDR3 reads, and child samples roughly 3 million each.

The sequenced sample consisted of blood. The genes are TRBV4-2 and TRBJ1-1; TRBD1 aligns across 9 bases. This clonotype originated in a woman between 40 and 50 years old in good health. The CDR3 region is CASSHTDRGDTEAFF. The CDR3 DNA sequence: TGTGCCAGCAGCCATACTGACAGGGGGGACACTGAAGCTTTCTTT.